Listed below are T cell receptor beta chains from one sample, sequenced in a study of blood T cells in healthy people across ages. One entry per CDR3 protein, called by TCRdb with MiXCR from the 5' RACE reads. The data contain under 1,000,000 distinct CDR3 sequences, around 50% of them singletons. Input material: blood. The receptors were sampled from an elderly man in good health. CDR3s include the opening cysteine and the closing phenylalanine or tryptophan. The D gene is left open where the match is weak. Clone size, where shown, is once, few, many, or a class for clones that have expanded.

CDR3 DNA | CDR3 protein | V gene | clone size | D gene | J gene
TGCGCCAGCAGCTGGGGACAGGGGTTCTCCTACGAGCAGTACTTC | CASSWGQGFSYEQYF | TRBV5-1 | NA | TRBD1 | TRBJ2-7
TGCAGTGCTAGACCCTCCTGGGGAGATACGCAGTATTTT | CSARPSWGDTQYF | TRBV20-1 | NA | NA | TRBJ2-3
TGTGCCAGCAGTTTTGCGGGAGGACGTACGGATACGCAGTATTTT | CASSFAGGRTDTQYF | TRBV28 | few | TRBD2 | TRBJ2-3
TGCAGTGCTAGAGAGGGCCTTAGAGCACGTCCTAGCACAGATACGCAGTATTTT | CSAREGLRARPSTDTQYF | TRBV20-1 | NA | NA | TRBJ2-3
TGCAGCTCCCGACTAGCGGGACCAGATACGCAGTATTTT | CSSRLAGPDTQYF | TRBV29-1 | few | TRBD2 | TRBJ2-3
TGCGCCAGCAGCCACCTACAGGGGCCACCCTACGAGCAGTACTTC | CASSHLQGPPYEQYF | TRBV4-3 | NA | TRBD1 | TRBJ2-7
TGTGCCTCCAGCAGAGATTTAAGTAACACCTACGAGCAGTACTTC | CASSRDLSNTYEQYF | TRBV15 | NA | NA | TRBJ2-7
TGTGCCAGCATAATCCCACCCGGACTAGCGTTTGCAGATACGCAGTATTTT | CASIIPPGLAFADTQYF | TRBV7-9 | few | TRBD2 | TRBJ2-3
TGTGCCAGCAGGCGGGGGGCGACGGACATTCAGTACTTC | CASRRGATDIQYF | TRBV6-5 | NA | TRBD2 | TRBJ2-4
TGCAGCGTTCGGGCTAGCGGGAGATCCTACAATGAGCAGTTCTTC | CSVRASGRSYNEQFF | TRBV29-1 | NA | TRBD2 | TRBJ2-1
TGCAGTGCTAGAGATGCGAGCGGGAGTCGGGACATTCAGTACTTC | CSARDASGSRDIQYF | TRBV20-1 | NA | TRBD2 | TRBJ2-4
TGTGCCAGCAGCTTAAGTAGAGGGGGCTATGGACTAGCGGGAGGGACCTACGAGCAGTACTTC | CASSLSRGGYGLAGGTYEQYF | TRBV5-6 | NA | TRBD2 | TRBJ2-7
TGTGCCAGCAGCCAGTGCGGGAGGGCCTACGAGCAGTACTTC | CASSQCGRAYEQYF | TRBV7-2 | NA | TRBD2 | TRBJ2-7
TGCGCCAGCAGCTCCGACGGCTACGAGCAGTACTTC | CASSSDGYEQYF | TRBV5-1 | NA | NA | TRBJ2-7
TGTGCCAGTAGTAGATCGGCTACTAGCGGCTCCTACAATGAGCAGTTCTTC | CASSRSATSGSYNEQFF | TRBV19 | NA | TRBD2 | TRBJ2-1
TGTGCCAGCAGTTATCTAGCGGGAGCCACAGATACGCAGTATTTT | CASSYLAGATDTQYF | TRBV6-5 | NA | TRBD2 | TRBJ2-3
TGCAGTGCTAGACCACTAGGGGGGCTTGAGACCCAGTACTTC | CSARPLGGLETQYF | TRBV20-1 | few | NA | TRBJ2-5
TGTGCCACCAGTGATTACGGGAGCACTTACAATGAGCAGTTCTTC | CATSDYGSTYNEQFF | TRBV24-1 | NA | NA | TRBJ2-1
TGTGCCAGCAGTTTGTCCCGTGGCGGAGATACGCAGTATTTT | CASSLSRGGDTQYF | TRBV28 | few | NA | TRBJ2-3
TGCAGCGTTGAACTAGCGGGAGGGTTTGCAGATACGCAGTATTTT | CSVELAGGFADTQYF | TRBV29-1 | many | TRBD2 | TRBJ2-3
TGTGCCAGCACCTTCTACGAGCAGTACTTC | CASTFYEQYF | TRBV3-2 | NA | NA | TRBJ2-7
TGTGCCACCAGCACCCTGACTAGCGGGACTACAATAAGGCAGTTCTTC | CATSTLTSGTTIRQFF | TRBV15 | few | TRBD2 | TRBJ2-1
TGCGCCAGCAGCTTACGCTCCGGGACTAGCAGACGCTCCTACGAGCAGTACTTC | CASSLRSGTSRRSYEQYF | TRBV5-1 | NA | TRBD2 | TRBJ2-7
TGCGCCAGCAGCCCCGGTGGAGGAAACATTCAGTACTTC | CASSPGGGNIQYF | TRBV5-1 | many | NA | TRBJ2-4
TGTGCCAGCAGCGCCGGGACTACGACTTACAATGAGCAGTTCTTC | CASSAGTTTYNEQFF | TRBV11-1 | NA | TRBD2 | TRBJ2-1
TGTGCCAGCCAAGGACAGCCCTACGAGCAGTACTTC | CASQGQPYEQYF | TRBV7-4 | few | NA | TRBJ2-7
TGTGCCAGTAGGCGGCTAGCGGGACATGAGCAGTTCTTC | CASRRLAGHEQFF | TRBV19 | few | TRBD2 | TRBJ2-1
TGCGCCAGCCGGGCCGCAGAGACTAACTATGGCTACACCTTC | CASRAAETNYGYTF | TRBV5-1 | NA | NA | TRBJ1-2
TGTGCCAGCAGCTTAGAGGAGCGGTACCGCGAGCAGTTCTTC | CASSLEERYREQFF | TRBV7-8 | NA | NA | TRBJ2-1
TGTGCCAGCAGTTTAACTCGGGAGGGCTACGAGCAGTACTTC | CASSLTREGYEQYF | TRBV27 | NA | TRBD2 | TRBJ2-7
TGTGCCAGCAGCTTAGGTCATTCTGATCACAATGAGCAGTACTTC | CASSLGHSDHNEQYF | TRBV7-2 | once | NA | TRBJ2-5
TGTGCCAGCAGTGAACAGAGAGGTAGCGGGAGAGAGGAGCAGTTCTTC | CASSEQRGSGREEQFF | TRBV6-1 | NA | TRBD2 | TRBJ2-1
TGTGCCAGCAGTGGGCGCCTCACGGGGTCCGAGCAGTACTTC | CASSGRLTGSEQYF | TRBV28 | few | NA | TRBJ2-7
TGCAGTGCTGCTCCCCGGACCCTAGATACGCAGTATTTT | CSAAPRTLDTQYF | TRBV20-1 | NA | NA | TRBJ2-3